The 27 T cell receptor beta chains listed next were all sequenced from one sample in a study of early T cells in non-severe SARS-CoV-2 infection (dated by TCRdb to about 2021). The library was produced with 5' RACE. Sequencing was performed on a NextSeq 500. TCRdb trimmed the raw reads at Q25, called clones with MiXCR and kept productive beta chains. Records with the same CDR3 protein are collapsed into one entry carrying the most frequent genes and DNA. The sample includes fewer than 40,000 distinct CDR3 sequences, with roughly 6% observed a single time. 4.5% to 5.5% of the sample is held by the ten biggest clonotypes. Sequencing was performed on whole blood. Receptor source: an adult who was a healthcare worker with PCR-confirmed SARS-CoV-2 infection or an uninfected control (not recorded which).

The table lists this clonotype with many counts. The J gene is TRBJ1-1, the V gene TRBV10-3; D is unclear. CDR3 size: 12 residues. Germline V gives CDR1 ENHRY, CDR2 SYGVKD. V was cut by 4 bases and J by 4 bases, with 7 bases left in between. The CDR3 DNA reads as TGTGCCATCAGTGGGCGCCCCACTGAAGCTTTCTTT. Translating gives CAISGRPTEAFF.

The chain has TRBV27 and TRBJ1-1; D unresolved. The CDR3 runs 15 residues. CDR1 is MNHEY, CDR2 SMNVEV, per germline (reference sequence). Trimming cost V 2 bases and J 1 base, with 11 bases left between them. The CDR3 spells CASSLLGEKNTEAFF. CDR3 in DNA: TGTGCCAGCAGTTTACTAGGAGAAAAGAACACTGAAGCTTTCTTT.

This clonotype was seen at least ten times. The chain carries TRBV7-7 and TRBJ1-4; D remains ambiguous. V lost 2 bases, J lost 8 bases, and 9 bases lay in between. The V gene's germline CDR1 is SSHAT and CDR2 FNYEAQ (reference sequence). CDR3 size: 13 residues. The CDR3: CASSLFFGEKLFF. CDR3 sequence (DNA): TGTGCCAGCAGCTTATTCTTCGGGGAAAAACTGTTTTTT.

This clonotype came up many times. This rearrangement joins TRBV6-5 to TRBJ1-1; D is possibly TRBD1 (5 bases). CDR3 length: 15 amino acids. The germline V gene has CDR1 MNHEY and CDR2 SVGAGI. Trimming left V 9 bases short and J 0 bases short, with 17 bases between. CDR3 DNA: TGTGCCAGTACTCCCCCCGGGGCATTGAACACTGAAGCTTTCTTT. This gives the protein CASTPPGALNTEAFF.

This clonotype was counted at least ten times. This rearrangement joins TRBV10-3 to TRBJ1-1; a weak D match, TRBD1 (5 bases). Trimming removed 0 bases at V and 1 base at J, with 9 bases between. Germline V gene lookup returns CDR1 ENHRY and CDR2 SYGVKD. CDR3 length: 15 residues. CDR3 bases: TGTGCCATCAGTGAGTCGGGGCGGACGAACACTGAAGCTTTCTTT. It encodes CAISESGRTNTEAFF.

This clonotype was observed at least ten times. The CDR3 DNA reads TGTGCCAGCAGCTACACACCCTCCAGGGGGACTGCCATGAACACCGGGGAGCTGTTTTTT. Encoded protein: CASSYTPSRGTAMNTGELFF. V gene TRBV11-2 combines with J gene TRBJ2-2; tentatively, D is TRBD1 (7 bases). This CDR3 contains 20 residues. Germline CDR1 is SGHAT and CDR2 is FQNNGV. Trimming cost V 4 bases and J 1 base, with 25 bases left between them.

This clonotype came up many times. The rearrangement uses TRBV7-6 and TRBJ2-1; D is uncertain. Germline V gene data show CDR1 as SGHVS and CDR2 as FNYEAQ. Trimming removed 5 bases at V and 8 bases at J, with 16 bases between. CDR3 size: 14 residues. CDR3 in amino acids: CASSLDPAIDEQFF. In DNA, the CDR3 is TGTGCCAGCAGCCTCGATCCCGCGATCGATGAGCAGTTCTTC.

This clonotype showed up just a few times. The chain links TRBV4-3 to TRBJ2-1, with 7 bases aligning to TRBD2. This CDR3 contains 15 residues. The J segment lost 0 bases and the V segment lost 4 bases, leaving 3 bases of the junction unmatched. From germline, CDR1 is LGHNA and CDR2 YSLEER. The CDR3 reads CASSPSGTSYNEQFF. CDR3 DNA sequence: TGCGCCAGCAGCCCAAGCGGGACCTCCTACAATGAGCAGTTCTTC.

The sample holds many counts of this clonotype. This chain connects TRBV20-1 to TRBJ2-7, with 10 bases matching TRBD2. Germline CDR1 and CDR2: DFQATT and SNEGSKA (reference sequence). There are 15 residues in the CDR3. V gave up 0 bases and J gave up 5 bases; unmatched junction bases: 7. The CDR3 spells CSARDGSSGRNEQYF. The CDR3 DNA sequence: TGCAGTGCTAGAGATGGGTCTAGCGGGAGAAACGAGCAGTACTTC.

In DNA form, the CDR3 reads TGTGCCAGCAGTCCTTCGGCAACCGGGGCCAACGTCCTGACTTTC. It encodes CASSPSATGANVLTF. The genes are TRBV7-2 and TRBJ2-6; no clear D. This CDR3 has 15 residues. V was pared by 6 bases and J by 4 bases, with 13 bases between. Germline CDR1 SGHTA, CDR2 FQGNSA.

This clonotype was recorded at least ten times. The rearrangement links TRBV4-1 to TRBJ2-3; 8 bases fit TRBD1. CDR3 length: 16 amino acids. The junction had 10 bases not matched to a gene; V was cut back by 4 bases and J by 4 bases. Per germline, CDR1 MGHRA and CDR2 YSYEKL. The CDR3 bases are TGCGCCAGCAGCCCGCGGACAGGGCGTGGTGCAGATACGCAGTATTTT. Residues: CASSPRTGRGADTQYF.

Only a few counts were recorded for this clonotype. The V gene is TRBV9, the J gene TRBJ2-3; 8 nucleotides align to TRBD2. V lost 4 bases and J lost 8; bases outside the gene matches: 9. CDR1 and CDR2 from the germline V gene are SGDLS and YYNGEE. The CDR3 runs to 14 residues. The CDR3 region has the DNA TGTGCCAGCAGCACCCGGACTAGCTTCGGTACGCAGTATTTT. Translating gives CASSTRTSFGTQYF.

This clonotype appeared many times. V usage is TRBV19 and J usage is TRBJ2-1, with 8 nucleotides matching TRBD2. This CDR3 spans 12 amino acids. After removal of 5 bases from V and 9 bases from J, the junction contained 3 bases not matched to a gene. CDR1 and CDR2 (germline): LNHDA, SQIVND (reference sequence). CDR3 nucleotide sequence: TGTGCCAGTAGTGTCGCGGGAGGTGAGCAGTTCTTC. Protein product: CASSVAGGEQFF.

This clonotype was seen at least ten times. V is TRBV28 and J is TRBJ1-5, with TRBD1 matching 9 bases. This CDR3 has 15 amino acids. CDR1 and CDR2 from the germline V gene are MDHEN and SYDVKM. Germline trimming cut 6 bases from V and 4 bases from J; bases unmatched to any gene: 7. The CDR3 bases are TGTGCCAGCAGCGGGGGACAGGGTATAAATCAGCCCCAGCATTTT. Translating it yields CASSGGQGINQPQHF.

The chain joins TRBV5-1 to TRBJ2-7; 9 bases agree with TRBD1. The CDR3 sequence is 14 residues long. Germline CDR1 and CDR2: SGHRS and YFSETQ. After removal of 0 bases from V and 5 bases from J, the junction contained 3 bases not matched to a gene. DNA for the CDR3: TGCGCCAGCAGCTTGGGGGGACAGGGCGACGAGCAGTACTTC. Its translation is CASSLGGQGDEQYF. Full variable domain (rest looked up from reference TRBV5-1 and TRBJ2-7): KAGVTQTPRYLIKTRGQQVTLSCSPISGHRSVSWYQQTPGQGLQFLFEYFSETQRNKGNFPGRFSGRQFSNSRSEMNVSTLELGDSALYLCASSLGGQGDEQYFGPGTRLTVT.

Turning to this clonotype: This may stem from a read error, because a much larger clone lies one nucleotide away. The V and J genes are TRBV19 and TRBJ2-1; D tentatively fits TRBD1 or TRBD2 (5 bases each). V lost 3 bases, J lost 9 bases, and 15 bases lay in between. There are 14 residues in the CDR3. Germline V CDR1 and CDR2: LNHDA, SQIVND (reference sequence). CDR3 DNA sequence: TGTGCCAGTAGTATCGAGCGGCAGGGCCCTGAGCAGTTCTTC. Its protein product is CASSIERQGPEQFF. Drawing the rest from reference TRBV19 and TRBJ2-1, the complete variable domain is DGGITQSPKYLFRKEGQNVTLSCEQNLNHDAMYWYRQDPGQGLRLIYYSQIVNDFQKGDIAEGYSVSREKKESFPLTVTSAQKNPTAFYLCASSIERQGPEQFFGPGTRLTVL.

Of note for this clonotype: A clone one base away is much larger, so this may be a read error. This sequence joins TRBV28 and TRBJ1-6; D call uncertain. CDR3 length: 13 amino acids. The germline V and J ends were trimmed by 10 bases and 9 bases, with 16 bases remaining between them. CDR1 and CDR2 (germline): MDHEN, SYDVKM. For the CDR3, the DNA is TGTGCCACAAGGGCCGTTGTCTGTTCACCCCTCCACTTT. This gives the protein CATRAVVCSPLHF.

The table lists this clonotype with many counts. This chain joins TRBV9 and TRBJ2-3; maybe TRBD2 (6 bases). V lost 3 bases to trimming and J lost 4 bases, with 21 bases between them. From germline, CDR1 is SGDLS and CDR2 YYNGEE. This CDR3 contains 17 residues. The CDR3 DNA reads as TGTGCCAGCAGCGGAGGAAGCGGGCCCCCATCCCCAGATACGCAGTATTTT. Residues: CASSGGSGPPSPDTQYF.

This clonotype was detected ten times or more. The chain couples TRBV12-3 or TRBV12-4 to TRBJ2-3; TRBD2 matches 12 bases. The CDR3 extends over 18 amino acids. Germline trimming cut 3 bases from V and 2 bases from J; bases unmatched to any gene: 9. CDR3 sequence (DNA): TGTGCCAGCAGTTTCATCCTGACTAGCGGGAGATCCACAGATACGCAGTATTTT. It translates to CASSFILTSGRSTDTQYF.

V gene TRBV28 combines with J gene TRBJ1-1, with D tentatively TRBD1 (5 bases). From germline, CDR1 is MDHEN and CDR2 SYDVKM. This CDR3 has 13 residues. The V gene lost 2 bases and the J gene lost 8 bases, with 12 bases spanning the gap. In nucleotides, the CDR3 is TGTGCCAGCAGTTTACGGGGCGCAGGGGAAGCTTTCTTT. Its translation: CASSLRGAGEAFF. The full variable domain, with the rest looked up from reference TRBV28 and TRBJ1-1, is DVKVTQSSRYLVKRTGEKVFLECVQDMDHENMFWYRQDPGLGLRLIYFSYDVKMKEKGDIPEGYSVSREKKERFSLILESASTNQTSMYLCASSLRGAGEAFFGQGTRLTVV.

This clonotype came up many times. V gene TRBV6-2 or TRBV6-3 combines with J gene TRBJ1-1, with D maybe TRBD1 (5 bases). This CDR3 spans 11 amino acids. The V gene lost 5 bases and the J gene lost 11 bases, with 12 bases spanning the gap. Germline lookup yields CDR1 MNHEY and CDR2 SVGEGT. The CDR3 DNA is TGTGCCAGCAGTCACGGACACGCCGCTTTCTTT. Translated, it gives CASSHGHAAFF.

This clonotype was observed at least ten times. This rearrangement joins TRBV12-3 or TRBV12-4 to TRBJ2-3; D is undetermined. CDR3 length: 15 amino acids. Trimming removed 6 bases from V and 2 bases from J, with 15 bases in between. CDR3 DNA sequence: TGTGCCAGCAGCCTACAAGGGCCACCCACAGATACGCAGTATTTT. Residues: CASSLQGPPTDTQYF.

This clonotype was seen at least ten times. This chain uses TRBV6-1 with TRBJ2-7; 8 nucleotides line up with TRBD1. The germline V gene has CDR1 MNHNS and CDR2 SASEGT. There are 14 residues in the CDR3. V lost 5 bases, J lost 5 bases, and 8 bases stayed unmatched. Written as DNA, the CDR3 is TGTGCCAGCAGTCCCCGGACAGGGTGGGACGAGCAGTACTTC. Its protein product is CASSPRTGWDEQYF.

The chain joins TRBV10-1 to TRBJ2-1; 10 bases are a match to TRBD2. V lost 2 bases to trimming and J lost 7 bases; unmatched junction nucleotides: 5. CDR1 is WNHNN, CDR2 SYGVQD, per germline (reference sequence). The CDR3 is 15 amino acids. This chain's CDR3 is CASSELAGERNEQFF. CDR3 sequence (DNA): TGCGCCAGCAGTGAGCTAGCGGGAGAACGAAATGAGCAGTTCTTC.

This clonotype was seen at least ten times. CDR3 nucleotides: TGTGCCAGCAGTACCGGGACAGGGAGCTCCTACGAGCAGTACGTC. Its protein is CASSTGTGSSYEQYV. The chain employs TRBV6-4 and TRBJ2-7; 9 bases match TRBD1. The V gene end was trimmed by 5 bases and the J gene end by 0 bases; junction bases not matched to a gene: 5. There are 15 residues in the CDR3. Germline CDR1 reads MRHNA; CDR2 reads SNTAGT.

This clonotype occurred many times. The V and J genes are TRBV4-3 and TRBJ2-3; D call uncertain. The germline V gene encodes CDR1 LGHNA and CDR2 YSLEER. This CDR3 has 15 amino acids. V was trimmed by 0 bases and J by 0 bases, leaving 7 bases between them. CDR3: CASSQDIRSTDTQYF. The CDR3 DNA reads as TGCGCCAGCAGCCAAGATATCCGGAGCACAGATACGCAGTATTTT.

In this sample, this clonotype turned up many times. The CDR3 sequence is CASSVGSTGLRV. CDR3 DNA sequence: TGTGCCAGCAGCGTAGGAAGTACAGGTCTCCGAGTC. This chain links TRBV9 with TRBJ2-7; a weak D match, TRBD1 (5 bases). Germline V gives CDR1 SGDLS, CDR2 YYNGEE. CDR3 length: 12 residues.